The sequence of this T cell receptor (beta chain) was determined in a study of control samples from healthy donors and cancer patients. Clones were sequenced by immunoSEQ multiplex PCR, and TCRdb holds only the in-frame ones, with some missing. Of approximately 72,000 clones in the sample, about 89% are singletons; the top ten hold 6.5% to 8.5%. This CDR3 comprises 11 residues. The V gene lost 5 bases and the J gene lost 5 bases, with 9 bases spanning the gap. Germline V gene data show CDR1 as SQVTM and CDR2 as ANQGSEA. The source is a man aged 50-59 years in good health. This chain uses TRBV29-1 with TRBJ1-2; perhaps TRBD1 as D (6 bases). The sample comprised blood. The CDR3 DNA is TGCAGCGTTACCCAGGGGTATGGCTACACCTTC. Residues: CSVTQGYGYTF.